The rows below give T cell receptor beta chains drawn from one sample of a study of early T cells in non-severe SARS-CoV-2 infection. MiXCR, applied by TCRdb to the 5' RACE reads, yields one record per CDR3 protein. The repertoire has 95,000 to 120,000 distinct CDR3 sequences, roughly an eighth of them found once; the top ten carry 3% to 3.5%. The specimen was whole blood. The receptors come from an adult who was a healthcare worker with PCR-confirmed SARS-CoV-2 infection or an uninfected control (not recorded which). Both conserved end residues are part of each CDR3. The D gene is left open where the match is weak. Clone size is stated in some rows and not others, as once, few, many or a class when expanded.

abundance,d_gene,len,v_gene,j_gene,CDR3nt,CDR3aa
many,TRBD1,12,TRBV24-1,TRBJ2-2,TGTGCCACCCAACAGGGGGCCGGGGAGCTGTTTTTT,CATQQGAGELFF
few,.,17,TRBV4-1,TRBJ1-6,TGCGCCAGCAGCCAAGTGGAGGGGTTAGCATATAATTCACCCCTCCACTTT,CASSQVEGLAYNSPLHF
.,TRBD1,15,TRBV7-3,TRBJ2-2,TGTGCCAGCAGCTTCGGGACAGGGTACACCGGGGAGCTGTTTTTT,CASSFGTGYTGELFF
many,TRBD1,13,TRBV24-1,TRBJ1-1,TGTGCCACCAGTGGGACAGGGAACACTGAAGCTTTCTTT,CATSGTGNTEAFF
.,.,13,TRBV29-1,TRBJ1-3,TGCAGCGTTGAAGATCGAGGGGCAAACACCATATATTTT,CSVEDRGANTIYF
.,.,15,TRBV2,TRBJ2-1,TGTGCCAGCAGTGGAATCCCCCGGGCCCACAATGAGCAGTTCTTC,CASSGIPRAHNEQFF
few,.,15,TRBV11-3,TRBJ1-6,TGTGCCAGCAGCTTAGAGCAGGGACAAAATTCACCCCTCCACTTT,CASSLEQGQNSPLHF
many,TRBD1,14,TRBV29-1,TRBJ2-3,TGCAGCTCCTTGGGGGGGACAGGGACAGATACGCAGTATTTT,CSSLGGTGTDTQYF
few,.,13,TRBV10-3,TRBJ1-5,TGTGCCATCACGGGGGGCCAGGGTCAGCCCCAGCATTTT,CAITGGQGQPQHF
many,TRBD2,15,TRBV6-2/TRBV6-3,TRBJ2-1,TGTGCCAGCAGGGACGGACTAGCGGGGAGGAATGAGCAGTTCTTC,CASRDGLAGRNEQFF
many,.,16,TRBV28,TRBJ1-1,TGTGCCAGCATCCTTAGCCCACGGGGGTACAACACTGAAGCTTTCTTT,CASILSPRGYNTEAFF
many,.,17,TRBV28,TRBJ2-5,TGTGCCAGCAGTTTATTAGGTGACGATTCAGGCCAAGAGACCCAGTACTTC,CASSLLGDDSGQETQYF
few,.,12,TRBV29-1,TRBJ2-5,TGCAGCGCACTACAGGGGGAGGGGACCCAGTACTTC,CSALQGEGTQYF
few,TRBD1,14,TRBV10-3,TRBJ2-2,TGTGCCAGTACCGGGACAGGGGCCACCGGGGAGCTGTTTTTT,CASTGTGATGELFF
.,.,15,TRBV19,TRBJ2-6,TGTGCCAGTAGTTTGATGTTCTCTGGGGCCAACGTCCTGACTTTC,CASSLMFSGANVLTF
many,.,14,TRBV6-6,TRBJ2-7,TGTGCCAGCAGTAGAGGAGGTAGCTCCTACGAGCAGTACTTC,CASSRGGSSYEQYF
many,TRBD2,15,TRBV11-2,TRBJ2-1,TGTGCCAGCAGCTTAAGACTAGCGGGAGCCAATGAGCAGTTCTTC,CASSLRLAGANEQFF
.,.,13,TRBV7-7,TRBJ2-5,TGTGCTAGCAGCTTGGGACACAAAGAGACCCAGTACTTC,CASSLGHKETQYF
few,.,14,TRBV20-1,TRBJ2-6,TGCAGTGCTAGTGCAGGGGCTGGGGCCAACGTCCTGACTTTC,CSASAGAGANVLTF
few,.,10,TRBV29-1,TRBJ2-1,TGCAGCGTTGAACAGGGGGAGCAGTTCTTC,CSVEQGEQFF
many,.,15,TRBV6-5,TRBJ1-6,TGTGCCAGCAGTTACGGATGGGGGCTCAGTTCACCCCTCCACTTT,CASSYGWGLSSPLHF
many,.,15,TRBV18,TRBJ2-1,TGTGCCAGCTCGGGACCCCAACCGGATTACAATGAGCAGTTCTTC,CASSGPQPDYNEQFF
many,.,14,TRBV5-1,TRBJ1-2,TGCGCCAGCAGCTTGGAGGACACGGGCTATGGCTACACCTTC,CASSLEDTGYGYTF
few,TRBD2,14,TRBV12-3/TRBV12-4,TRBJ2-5,TGTGCCAGCAGTTCCTCACTAGCGGGGGGGACCCAGTACTTC,CASSSSLAGGTQYF
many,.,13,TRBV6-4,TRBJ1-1,TGTGCCAGCAGTGAGTCCCAGGCGGCGGAAGCTTTCTTT,CASSESQAAEAFF
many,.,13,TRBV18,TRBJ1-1,TGTGCCAGCTCACCCATTTACAACACTGAAGCTTTCTTT,CASSPIYNTEAFF